This T cell receptor beta chain emerged from a study of T-cell reconstitution after alpha-beta-depleted transplantation in children. Overall study findings and caveats: By one year post-transplant, T-cell counts and diversity largely arose from T cells that were newly produced. Recipient T cells and thymic progenitors that survived gave rise to the high TCRbeta diversity observed at day 60 in some patients.

Looked up from germline, CDR1 is SGHKS and CDR2 is YYEKEE (reference sequence). Trimming shortened V by 3 bases and J by 7 bases, and 7 bases separated the two germline ends. The CDR3 runs 12 residues. Unique molecular identifiers were used in preparing the TCRbeta library. TCRdb re-derived calls from the PCR reads in MiXCR, one entry per CDR3 protein. The sample includes approximately 1,000,000 distinct CDR3 sequences, about 29% of them seen just once. This clonotype was detected only a few times. Its antigen is unknown. This sequence joins TRBV5-5 and TRBJ2-2, with D tentatively TRBD2 (5 bases). The TCR was taken from a boy under two years old who had a stem cell transplant for SCID, so the T cells may come from the graft donor. Sequenced here: PBMCs, mostly from graft donor cells, sampled 360 days after TCRalphabeta/CD19-depleted stem cell transplant. CDR3 nucleotides: TGTGCCAGCAGCTGGGAGTACGGGGAGCTGTTTTTT. Translation: CASSWEYGELFF.